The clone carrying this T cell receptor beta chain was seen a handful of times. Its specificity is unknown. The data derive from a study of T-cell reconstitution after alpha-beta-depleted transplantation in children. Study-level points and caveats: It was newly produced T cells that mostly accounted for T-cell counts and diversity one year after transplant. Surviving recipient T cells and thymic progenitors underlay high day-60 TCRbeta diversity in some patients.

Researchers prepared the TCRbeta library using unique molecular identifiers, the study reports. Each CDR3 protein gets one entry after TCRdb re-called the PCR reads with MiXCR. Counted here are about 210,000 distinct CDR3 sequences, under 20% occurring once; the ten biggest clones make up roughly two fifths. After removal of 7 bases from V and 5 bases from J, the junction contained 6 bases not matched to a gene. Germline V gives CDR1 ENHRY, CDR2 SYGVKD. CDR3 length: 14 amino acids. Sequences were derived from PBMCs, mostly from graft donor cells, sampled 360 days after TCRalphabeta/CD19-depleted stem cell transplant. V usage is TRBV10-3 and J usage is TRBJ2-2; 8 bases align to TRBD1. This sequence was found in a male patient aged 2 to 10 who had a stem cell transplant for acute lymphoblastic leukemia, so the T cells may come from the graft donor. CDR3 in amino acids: CAITDRGLTGELFF. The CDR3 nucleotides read TGTGCCATCACAGACAGGGGTTTGACCGGGGAGCTGTTTTTT.